The T cell receptor (beta chain) described here comes from a study of PD-1 blockade in classical Hodgkin lymphoma. Points from the study as a whole: Newly diagnosed patients reportedly had lower baseline TCR diversity than healthy donors.

The method was immunoSEQ multiplex PCR; TCRdb's version includes in-frame clones alone and lacks a portion of them. The sample lists roughly 40,000 clones, about 90% seen once, with about 10% in the top ten. Autologous stem cell transplantation was followed by relapse in every patient, and brentuximab vedotin exposure varied. For this clone: Its cognate antigen is unknown.

This sequence was found in a human donor with classical Hodgkin lymphoma. The sample here was peripheral blood mononuclear cells (PBMCs), taken at baseline.

CDR3 sequence (DNA): TGTGCCAGCAGTTTATCGTCAGCTAGGTATGGCTACACCTTC. Translation gives CASSLSSARYGYTF. The chain employs TRBV27 and TRBJ1-2; unclear D gene. CDR1 and CDR2 from the germline V gene are MNHEY and SMNVEV (reference sequence). The CDR3 extends over 14 amino acids. V was shortened by 0 bases and J by 5 bases, with 10 bases between the two germline ends.